This T cell receptor beta chain was sequenced for a study of T cell changes during pregnancy in multiple sclerosis (dated by TCRdb to the late 2010s). Turning to the overall study: The study looked at changes in the T cell repertoire across pregnancy in women with multiple sclerosis.

This clone appeared a single time. The specificity of this receptor is unknown. Per-base qualities were not stored, and no clone one base away is much larger. Library creation used the immunoSEQ multiplex PCR assay. In TCRdb, the immuneACCESS table is reduced to in-frame sequences with V and J assigned. These tables do not hold every clone; where another copy was compared, an unresolved V gene accounts for under half, and the others remain unexplained. The sample table shows about 32,000 clones, and approximately 90% are seen once. The ten biggest clones cover about 5.4% of the sample. In the germline V gene (reference sequence), CDR1 corresponds to GTSNPN and CDR2 to SVGIG. Trimmed from V: 3 bases; trimmed from J: 7 bases; junction bases lacking a gene match: 5. The CDR3 spans 14 residues, from the cysteine through the phenylalanine. Only CDR3 DNA is held: 42 bases, read in frame from base 1.

The chain employs TRBV30 and TRBJ1-6, with 8 central nucleotides matching TRBD1. Sequenced material: CD8+ T cells from peripheral blood mononuclear cells, taken in the first trimester of pregnancy. The TCR sequence derives from a female donor with multiple sclerosis, enrolled in a pregnancy study. The DNA reads as follows: TGTGCCTGGAGCGTGGGGGACAGGAATTCACCCCTCCACTTT. Its amino acids are CAWSVGDRNSPLHF.